One T cell receptor (beta chain) is described in this entry. The antigen is unknown. Each TCR beta library was made by quantitative 5'-RACE that incorporated molecular barcodes. TCRdb ran MiXCR on the 5' RACE reads and lists one entry per CDR3 protein. The sample yields 250,000 to 400,000 distinct CDR3 sequences, 11% seen once. This specimen belongs to a study of CD8 T cells in ankylosing spondylitis. Study conclusions and caveats: Within peripheral blood, clones linked to disease were CD8+ and relatively rare. A TCR beta motif of 8 or 9 highly homologous variants appeared characteristic of ankylosing spondylitis blood.

CDR1 is SNHLY, CDR2 FYNNEI, per germline. Trimming took 7 bases from V and 1 from J; bases not matched to a gene: 9. This CDR3 spans 15 amino acids. Source material: blood, either unsorted or a sorted T cell fraction (not recorded which). This TCR was sampled from a female donor with ankylosing spondylitis or in good health (not recorded which). This chain joins TRBV2 and TRBJ1-1; 7 bases are a match to TRBD1. In DNA form, the CDR3 reads TGTGCCAGCAAAAGACCGGGACAGACGAACACTGAAGCTTTCTTT. Its protein product is CASKRPGQTNTEAFF.